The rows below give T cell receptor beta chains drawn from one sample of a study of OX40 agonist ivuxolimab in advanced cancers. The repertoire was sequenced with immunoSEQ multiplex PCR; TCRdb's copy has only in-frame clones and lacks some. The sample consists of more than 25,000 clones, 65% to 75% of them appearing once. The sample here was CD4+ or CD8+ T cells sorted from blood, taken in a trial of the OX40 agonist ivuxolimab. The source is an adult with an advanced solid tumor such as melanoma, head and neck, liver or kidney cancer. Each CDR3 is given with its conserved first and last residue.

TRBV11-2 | CASSSGQGMAQYF
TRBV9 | CASSPLKTVNTEAFF
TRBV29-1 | CSAGTGYNYGYTF
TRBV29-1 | CSVPLDSSGNTIYF
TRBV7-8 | CASSANGDYGYTF
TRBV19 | CASTGTGRGYSNQPQHF
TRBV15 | CATSRDLTGKETQYF
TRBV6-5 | CASSPGGRNQPQHF
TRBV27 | CASRPPTNTEAFF
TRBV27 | CASSFLTGANTEAFF
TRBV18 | CASSESQGETEAFF
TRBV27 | CASSPTSLNTGELFF
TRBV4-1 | CASNQGLTNTEAFF
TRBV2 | CARGQGDSYTF
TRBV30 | CAWSVTTEAFF
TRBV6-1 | CASSGGDRPNEKLFF